The entry below describes one TCR beta chain. This CDR3 is built from 14 residues. V trimming: 6 bases; J trimming: 3 bases; junction bases outside the gene matches: 6. With a J-beta primer mix and a sample-barcoded 5' primer, a second PCR ran about 7 to 12 cycles. Every sample gave at least 2.5 million paired-end reads containing CDR3. In TCRdb, the 5' RACE reads were re-called with MiXCR into one record per CDR3 protein. The data hold about 400,000 distinct CDR3 sequences, with approximately 47% observed a single time. The record originates from a study of blood T cells in healthy people across ages.

The chain combines TRBV12-3 or TRBV12-4 with TRBJ2-7; 9 bases are shared with TRBD1. The sequence was collected from a man between 60 and 70 years old in good health. Input material: blood. The CDR3 DNA sequence: TGTGCCAGCAGCCCGACAGGGGGAATCTACGAGCAGTACTTC. Encoded protein: CASSPTGGIYEQYF.